This T cell receptor beta chain was sequenced for a study of blood T cells in healthy people across ages. Germline CDR1 is ENHRY and CDR2 is SYGVKD. The CDR3 extends over 14 amino acids. V lost 3 bases and J 1 base, leaving 6 bases between the germline ends. For the second PCR, which ran for about 6 to 11 cycles, a sample-barcoded 5' primer and a J-beta primer mix were used. TCRdb reprocessed the 5' RACE reads via MiXCR and lists one record per CDR3 protein. The table lists about 640,000 distinct CDR3 sequences, around three fifths of them singletons, with 35% to 40% in the top ten. Sequenced sample: blood. The chain couples TRBV10-3 to TRBJ2-2; D is unclear. This receptor was taken from a man in his 60s in good health. The CDR3 here is CAISDLGNTGELFF. The CDR3, as DNA: TGTGCCATCAGTGACCTGGGGAACACCGGGGAGCTGTTTTTT.